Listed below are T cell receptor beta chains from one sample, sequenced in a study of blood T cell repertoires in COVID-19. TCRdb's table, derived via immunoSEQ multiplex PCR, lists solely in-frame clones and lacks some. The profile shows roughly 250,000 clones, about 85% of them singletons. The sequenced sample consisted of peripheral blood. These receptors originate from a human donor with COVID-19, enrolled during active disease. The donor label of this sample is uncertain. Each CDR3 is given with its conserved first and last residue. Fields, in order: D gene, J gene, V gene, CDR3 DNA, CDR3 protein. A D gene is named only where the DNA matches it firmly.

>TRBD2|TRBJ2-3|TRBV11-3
TGTGCCAGCAGCACCCCCGGGGGGAGCGGGAACACAGATACGCAGTATTTT
CASSTPGGSGNTDTQYF
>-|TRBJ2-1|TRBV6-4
TGTGCCAGCAGTTTAAGGGGGAGCAACAATGAGCAGTTCTTC
CASSLRGSNNEQFF
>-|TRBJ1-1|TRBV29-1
TGCAGCGTTCCGGGAGCTTTCTTT
CSVPGAFF
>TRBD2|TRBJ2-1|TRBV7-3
TGTGCCAGCAGCCCGGGGACTAGCGGGAGCAATGAGCAGTTCTTC
CASSPGTSGSNEQFF
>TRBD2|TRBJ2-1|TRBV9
TGTGCCAGCAGCCACGGAGCGGGAGGAAGGACCAATGAGCAGTTCTTC
CASSHGAGGRTNEQFF
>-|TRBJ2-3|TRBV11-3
TGTGCCAGCAGCTTAGGTCTGTCTTTAGATACGCAGTATTTT
CASSLGLSLDTQYF
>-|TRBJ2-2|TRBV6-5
TGTGCCAGCAGGCCCGGGTCCTATTTAACCGGGGAGCTGTTTTTT
CASRPGSYLTGELFF
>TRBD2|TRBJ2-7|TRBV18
TGTGCCAGCTCACCACTAGCGGGAGTCTCCTACGAGCAGTACTTC
CASSPLAGVSYEQYF
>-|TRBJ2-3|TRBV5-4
TGTGCCAGCAGCTTGGCAGGGAGCACAGATACGCAGTATTTT
CASSLAGSTDTQYF
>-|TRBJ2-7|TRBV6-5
TGTGCCAGCAGATATTCCCAGAATTCCTACGAGCAGTACTTC
CASRYSQNSYEQYF
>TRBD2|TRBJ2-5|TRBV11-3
TGTGCCAGCAGCCGTTTTAGCGGGAGAGACCAAGAGACCCAGTACTTC
CASSRFSGRDQETQYF
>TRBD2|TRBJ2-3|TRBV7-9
TGTGCCAGCGGGAGCGGGAGATCTACGGATACGCAGTATTTT
CASGSGRSTDTQYF
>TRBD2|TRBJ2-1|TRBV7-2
TGTGCCAGCAGCTCGACTAGCGGGAGGGATAATGAGCAGTTCTTC
CASSSTSGRDNEQFF
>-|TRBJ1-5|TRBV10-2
TGCGCCAGCAGTGAGCCCGGGAGCAATCAGCCCCAGCATTTT
CASSEPGSNQPQHF
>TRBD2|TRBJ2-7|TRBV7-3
TGTGCCAGCAGCTTAATAATAGCGGGAGGCACCTACGAGCAGTACTTC
CASSLIIAGGTYEQYF
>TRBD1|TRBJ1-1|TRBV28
TGTGCCAGCAGTTTAGACATGGGACAGGATGAAGCTTTCTTT
CASSLDMGQDEAFF
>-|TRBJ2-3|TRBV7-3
TGTGCCAGCAGCCAGACAGGGACTGCAGATACGCAGTATTTT
CASSQTGTADTQYF
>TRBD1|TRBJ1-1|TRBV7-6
TGTGCCAGCAGCTTAGGGAGGGACAGGGCAGGGAACACTGAAGCTTTCTTT
CASSLGRDRAGNTEAFF
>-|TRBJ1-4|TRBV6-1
TGTGCCAGCAGTGAATATGGGGCCGGTGAAAAACTGTTTTTT
CASSEYGAGEKLFF
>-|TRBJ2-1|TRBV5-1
TGCGCCAGCAGCTTGGCTTCAGGGTCCTACAATGAGCAGTTCTTC
CASSLASGSYNEQFF
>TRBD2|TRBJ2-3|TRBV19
TGTGCCAGTGGGGGGGGGATCACAGATACGCAGTATTTT
CASGGGITDTQYF
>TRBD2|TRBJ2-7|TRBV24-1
TGTGCCACCAGCCCCACTAGCGGGGGAACCTACGAGCAGTACTTC
CATSPTSGGTYEQYF
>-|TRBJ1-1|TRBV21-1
TGTGCCAGCAGCCATTCACAGGGGAGCACTGAAGCTTTCTTT
CASSHSQGSTEAFF
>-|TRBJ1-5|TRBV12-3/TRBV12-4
TGTGCCAGCACCCCGAGCGAGGCTCAGCCCCAGCATTTT
CASTPSEAQPQHF
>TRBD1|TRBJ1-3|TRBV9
TGTGCCAGCAGCGGGACAGGGACCTCTGGAAACACCATATATTTT
CASSGTGTSGNTIYF
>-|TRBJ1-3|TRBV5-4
TGTGCCAGCAGCTTGAAATCTACAGGGCATCCCACCATATATTTT
CASSLKSTGHPTIYF
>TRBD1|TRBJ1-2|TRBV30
TGTGCCTGGAGGGACAGGTTCTATGGCTACACCTTC
CAWRDRFYGYTF
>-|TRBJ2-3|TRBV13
TGTGCCAGCAGCTGGGAGGGGGGCACAGATACGCAGTATTTT
CASSWEGGTDTQYF
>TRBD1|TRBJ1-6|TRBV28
TGTGCCAGCAGTTTATTGTCCCTCGCCGGGACAGGTAATTCACCCCTCCACTTT
CASSLLSLAGTGNSPLHF
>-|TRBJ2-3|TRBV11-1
TGTGCCAGCAGCTGGGGAGCGTTCACAGATACGCAGTATTTT
CASSWGAFTDTQYF
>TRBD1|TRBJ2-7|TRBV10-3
TGTGCCATCAGTGGGACAGGGTGGCCTTACGAGCAGTACTTC
CAISGTGWPYEQYF